Detailed here is one T cell receptor beta chain. The target antigen is unknown. Lysates of CMV-infected fibroblasts at 10 ug/mL stimulated these cells. CD40L/CD69 double-negative CD45RO-high memory CD4+ T cells were collected. Germline V gene lookup returns CDR1 LNHDA and CDR2 SQIVND (reference sequence). This CDR3 has 15 amino acids. The V end was cut by 6 bases, the J end by 4 bases, with 18 bases between. The immunoSEQ assay was version 4, run in survey mode. Each sample used up to 1 ug genomic DNA diluted to around 9.9 ng/uL. Profiling relied on immunoSEQ multiplex PCR, and the TCRdb table lists in-frame clones only, not all of them. The table includes about 28,000 clones, around four fifths detected once. The entry originates in a study of persistence of HIV-infected CD4 T cells. General study points: Degenerate expanded CDR3beta sequences were enriched among CMV- and Gag-responding cells.

The specimen comprised CD4+ T cells sorted from PBMCs after approximately 19-hour stimulation, sampled from a patient who received antiretroviral therapy. The chain employs TRBV19 and TRBJ1-1; tentative D call: TRBD1 (5 bases). The source is an adult woman with HIV who was CMV-seropositive. The CDR3 DNA sequence: TGTGCCAGTAGATTAAGCCCGGGCGGGGGCACTGAAGCTTTCTTT. Its translation: CASRLSPGGGTEAFF.